Described below is a single TCR beta chain sequence and its context. There is no known antigen for this receptor. No per-base quality is available; no much larger clone lies one base away. This sample was taken from a study of T cell responses to AZD1222 COVID-19 vaccine (dated by TCRdb to 2020 to 2022). About the study as a whole: A total of about 240 trial participants underwent TCR sequencing, of whom 207 received two doses of AZD1222 and 26 received two doses of the MenACWY control vaccine. Enrollment into the trials was organized by age into subgroups of 18-55, 56-69 and 70-plus years, and those subgroups contained roughly 150, 30 and 60 TCR-sequenced participants, respectively.

Reading from cysteine to phenylalanine, the CDR3 counts 16 amino acids. CDR3 DNA is the only sequence kept; it has 48 bases, read in frame from the first base. In the germline V gene, CDR1 corresponds to SGHRS and CDR2 to YFSETQ. V sheds 3 bases and J sheds 1 base, leaving 15 bases between their ends. Overall results and qualifications from the work: Spike-specific TCR breadth and depth rose significantly after two AZD1222 doses compared with day 0 and with MenACWY recipients. In the small 56-69-year group, the increase in depth fell short of significance, most likely because of low power. No day 14 peak-response samples were available, so repertoires were characterized only after the peak T cell response. Participants were mostly white British, with more females than males. The authors suggested clonal diversity may have been underestimated. Conclusions about previously exposed vaccinees are limited, since just five or six AZD1222 recipients were seropositive for SARS-CoV-2 at baseline. Epitopes outside the regions mutated in the B.1.351 and B.1.1.7 variants were reportedly recognized by nearly half of the unique spike-specific TCRs. Vaccine-associated CD4 TCRs spanned the whole spike protein, with dominant responses in regions 160-218 and 743-854.

The CDR3 regions of human TCRbeta chains were analyzed by immunosequencing. Under the source paper's analysis protocol: Repertoire TCRs were matched against a reference library of SARS-CoV-2-specific TCRs generated with the MIRA antigen-specificity platform. Breadth was defined as the fraction of unique TCRs that were SARS-CoV-2-associated. Depth was defined as the fraction of total T cells that were SARS-CoV-2-associated. Each spike-specific TCR was assigned to its reactive spike region and to a CD4 or CD8 class using the MIRA data. Log10-transformed breadth and depth values were compared by one-way ANOVA with Sidak's multiple comparisons tests. TCRdb obtained this table from immuneACCESS and retained in-frame rearrangements with V and J assigned. These tables miss some clones; where compared with another copy, unresolved V genes account for less than half of the shortfall, and the remainder is unexplained. V, J and clone size derive from that table, while D and trimming were established from the DNA sequence. The sample has 95,000 to 100,000 clones on record, about 89% of them singletons. Approximately 10% of the sample comes from the top ten.

This sample's time point label indicates: about 28 days (+/-7) after the second vaccine dose. AZD1222 recipients whose second dose came at about 4 weeks and those whose second dose came at about 12 weeks were combined into one group, since spike-specific TCR depth and breadth did not differ between the two schedules. Vaccinee samples came from UK trials COV001 and COV002, including a single-blind randomized controlled phase 2/3 trial of AZD1222 (ChAdOx1 nCoV-19) in healthy adults. Trial participant PBMC samples were collected at day 0 and day 28 after the second dose for TCRbeta chain sequencing. The receptor comes from an adult who received the AZD1222 COVID-19 vaccine. The rearrangement joined TRBV5-1 to TRBJ2-3; the D region possibly corresponds to TRBD2 (5 bases align). The material sequenced was peripheral blood, taken 28 days after the second AZD1222 dose. CDR3 loop: CASSYYTGSGTDTQYF. The nucleotide sequence reads TGCGCCAGCAGCTATTATACGGGGTCGGGCACAGATACGCAGTATTTT.